This T cell receptor beta chain derives from a study of human T cells and chemical hapten exposure. In the study overall: Each patient's scalp received weekly diphenylcyclopropenone throughout the approximately 24-week study. Per-sample TCR yields varied mainly from small pooled library volume differences. Overall study findings and caveats: Controls formed significantly fewer large CDR3 similarity clusters than expanded TCRs did.

This clonotype was observed a few times. Its cognate antigen is unknown. Stated time point: patch test 1, 2 weeks after DPC sensitization. Treatment indicated: therapeutic diphenylcyclopropenone sensitization with weekly scalp DPC. Those who donated were patients with alopecia, 18 to 70 years of age, and suitable for DPC. CDR1 SQVTM and CDR2 ANQGSEA come from the germline V gene. V was cut by 5 bases and J by 3 bases, with 13 bases left in between. The length of the CDR3 is 13 residues. Via MiXCR, TCRdb re-called the RACE reads, giving one row per CDR3 protein. The sample has 79,000 or so distinct CDR3 sequences, 10% seen once; the top ten hold approximately 1.5%.

Source: whole blood, taken in connection with sensitization to the hapten diphenylcyclopropenone (DPC). The clonotype was recovered from a woman aged 45-59 years with alopecia areata. Some clones in this sample may be carry-over from other donors' samples. The chain links TRBV29-1 to TRBJ2-5, with a weak D call TRBD1 (5 bases). The CDR3, as DNA: TGCAGCGTTACGAAAACCAGGGAAGAGACCCAGTACTTC. Translated: CSVTKTREETQYF.